Shown below are 19 T cell receptor beta chains from a single sample sequenced in a study of CXCR3-negative and CXCR3-positive naive CD8 T cells. Study-wide results and caveats: CXCR3-expressing naive cells carried TRB CDR3s more hydrophobic than those of CXCR3-negative naive cells.

UMI labels and 5' RACE were used to prepare the TRB cDNA libraries. Each CDR3 protein gets one entry in TCRdb, which reprocessed the 5' RACE reads and gives no DNA. Reported are 75,000 to 90,000 distinct CDR3 sequences; the ten largest clones contain approximately 0.58%. The antigens these receptors bind are not known. The sequenced sample was naive CXCR3+ CD8+ T cells from blood. As to subset: CD45RO-CCR7+CD27+CD95- naive CD8+ T cells expressing CXCR3 (TNR3+). The origin of the receptors is a human donor in good health. Some clones in this sample may be carry-over from other donors' samples.

CDR3 in amino acids: CASSENPGAGSYNEQFF. The chain recombines TRBV2 with TRBJ2-1; absent DNA, TCRdb's TRBD1 call cannot be checked. CDR3 size: 17 residues. CDR1 is SNHLY and CDR2 is FYNNEI in the germline V gene.

The CDR3 loop reads CASSQDSVTEAFF. The chain links TRBV4-1 to TRBJ1-1. There are 13 residues in the CDR3. CDR1 and CDR2 from the germline V gene are MGHRA and YSYEKL.

The V call is TRBV12-3 or TRBV12-4, the J call TRBJ2-3; TCRdb's D call, TRBD1, is unchecked because there is no DNA. The CDR3 length is 16 residues. The CDR3 reads CASRSFTGFYADTQYF.

This rearrangement joins TRBV14 to TRBJ2-1; with no DNA, the TCRdb D assignment of TRBD1 cannot be verified. CDR1 and CDR2 (germline): SGHDN, FVKESK. The CDR3 contains 19 residues. The CDR3 sequence: CASSQDTGGALGSYNEQFF.

V usage is TRBV29-1 and J usage is TRBJ1-2; lacking DNA, the TRBD1 call made by TCRdb goes unchecked. The length of the CDR3 is 13 residues. The germline CDR1 and CDR2 sequences are SQVTM and ANQGSEA. CDR3 sequence reads: CSVEGLWGYGYTF.

The gene calls are TRBV28 and TRBJ2-7. The length of the CDR3 is 15 residues. CDR1 and CDR2 from the germline V gene are MDHEN and SYDVKM. CDR3 region: CASSSTPNGPYEQYF.

V gene TRBV28 combines with J gene TRBJ2-7. CDR1 and CDR2 from the germline V gene are MDHEN and SYDVKM. CDR3 length: 12 residues. This CDR3 is CASSQNSYEQYF.

CDR3 loop: CSVAQDGSGQETQYF. The chain employs TRBV29-1 and TRBJ2-5; no DNA is available, so the TRBD2 call from TCRdb remains unchecked. The germline CDR1 and CDR2 sequences are SQVTM and ANQGSEA. The CDR3 is 15 amino acids.

The chain uses TRBV7-2 and TRBJ2-5. The CDR3 covers 12 residues. Per germline, CDR1 SGHTA and CDR2 FQGNSA. CDR3 residues: CASLYPTGTQYF.

This rearrangement joins TRBV10-3 to TRBJ2-7. The CDR3 runs 12 residues. Per the germline V gene, CDR1 is ENHRY and CDR2 is SYGVKD. The CDR3 reads CAIMEGSYEQYF.

This chain's CDR3 is CASSLSGTNEQFF. The chain is built from TRBV5-6 and TRBJ2-1; TCRdb's D call, TRBD2, is unchecked because there is no DNA. The V gene's germline CDR1 is SGHDT and CDR2 YYEEEE. This CDR3 has 13 amino acids.

The CDR3 here is CASRSTRTGGADTIYF. J is TRBJ1-3 and V is TRBV28; TCRdb selects TRBD1, and the lack of DNA leaves this call unchecked. The germline V gene encodes CDR1 MDHEN and CDR2 SYDVKM. The CDR3 spans 16 residues. The variable domain in full, with the rest retrieved from reference TRBV28 and TRBJ1-3, is DVKVTQSSRYLVKRTGEKVFLECVQDMDHENMFWYRQDPGLGLRLIYFSYDVKMKEKGDIPEGYSVSREKKERFSLILESASTNQTSMYLCASRSTRTGGADTIYFGEGSWLTVV.

The V and J genes are TRBV12-3 or TRBV12-4 and TRBJ2-1; TCRdb lists TRBD2, though no DNA is available to test this call. The CDR3 extends over 14 amino acids. CDR3 residues: CANALSGGNNEQFF.

The chain carries TRBV10-3 and TRBJ2-2; TCRdb's D gene call, TRBD2, goes unchecked for lack of DNA. The CDR3 totals 16 residues. Germline-derived CDR1 and CDR2 are ENHRY and SYGVKD. The CDR3 is CAISPGLAGGPGELFF.

The chain combines TRBV11-2 with TRBJ2-7; without DNA, the TCRdb call of TRBD1 cannot be checked. Germline V gene sequence: CDR1 SGHAT, CDR2 FQNNGV. The CDR3 runs to 14 residues. CDR3 sequence reads: CASSAPEEGYEQYF.

The rearrangement joins TRBV11-2 to TRBJ2-2; TCRdb's D call of TRBD1 is untestable without DNA. The V gene's germline CDR1 is SGHAT and CDR2 FQNNGV. This CDR3 is built from 16 residues. The CDR3 region is CASSRTGGEGTGELFF.

The chain has TRBV25-1 and TRBJ2-5; lacking DNA, the TRBD2 call made by TCRdb goes unchecked. CDR1 MGHDK and CDR2 SYGVNS come from the germline V gene. The CDR3 totals 15 residues. CDR3 sequence reads: CASSEGWREQETQYF.

Here the CDR3 reads CASTLRLSEYQPQHF. This sequence joins TRBV28 and TRBJ1-5. Germline V gene sequence: CDR1 MDHEN, CDR2 SYDVKM. The CDR3 consists of 15 residues.

The chain uses TRBV4-1 and TRBJ2-2; TCRdb lists TRBD1, though no DNA is available to test this call. This CDR3 is 15 amino acids long. The V gene's germline CDR1 is MGHRA and CDR2 YSYEKL. The CDR3 spells CASSPGQGLAGELFF.